The clone carrying this T cell receptor (beta chain) was counted between two and nine times. What it recognizes is unknown. This sample is drawn from a study of CD8 T cells in ankylosing spondylitis. Study-level results: Made up of several highly homologous variants, a TCR beta motif appeared characteristic of ankylosing spondylitis blood. Researchers reportedly found disease-linked clones significantly enriched in matched ankylosing spondylitis synovial fluid.

The length of the CDR3 is 15 residues. Germline values: CDR1 MDHEN, CDR2 SYDVKM. V gave up 5 bases and J gave up 0 bases; unmatched junction bases: 6. Generation of TCR beta libraries employed quantitative 5'-RACE incorporating molecular barcodes. In TCRdb, the 5' RACE reads were re-called with MiXCR into one record per CDR3 protein. This table has 150,000 to 200,000 distinct CDR3 sequences, 10% to 15% appearing once. The sequenced material came from blood, either unsorted or a sorted T cell fraction (not recorded which). This receptor was taken from a male donor with ankylosing spondylitis or in good health (not recorded which). The V gene is TRBV28, the J gene TRBJ2-7, with 8 bases aligning to TRBD1. In nucleotides, the CDR3 is TGTGCCAGCAGTCTCCTACAGGGGGTCTCCTACGAGCAGTACTTC. It yields the protein CASSLLQGVSYEQYF.